The entry that follows covers one T cell receptor (beta chain) sequence. These data come from a study of blood T cell repertoires in COVID-19. About the study: The study drew acute and convalescent COVID-19 samples from the United States, Italy and Spain.

This table comes from immunoSEQ multiplex PCR, and its TCRdb copy is limited to in-frame clones, with some not included. This sample has some 390,000 clones, with approximately 89% found just once. In germline, CDR1 is SEHNR, CDR2 FQNEAQ (reference sequence). V shed 2 bases and J shed 1 base, with 6 bases lying between them. The CDR3 covers 14 residues. Sequencing input: PBMCs or T cells enriched from blood (not recorded which). The source of this sequence is a woman aged 25 to 39 who had recovered from COVID-19. The genes are TRBV7-9 and TRBJ1-5; D unresolved. The CDR3 nucleotides are TGTGCCAGCAGCTTATTGGCCAGCAATCAGCCCCAGCATTTT. As protein: CASSLLASNQPQHF.